The rows below give T cell receptor beta chains drawn from one sample of a study of regulatory T cells in long-lasting Graves disease. Using its own MiXCR run on the multiplex PCR reads, TCRdb lists one record per CDR3 protein. The sample includes roughly 500,000 distinct CDR3 sequences, more than 20% of them seen just once. Sequences were derived from peripheral blood mononuclear cells (PBMCs), sampled when the disease was refractory, from a patient treated with antithyroid drugs. The receptors were sampled from a female donor with Graves disease. Both conserved end residues are part of each CDR3. A D gene is named only where the DNA matches it firmly. Part of the rows lack a size; the others show once, few, many or a class for expanded clones.

size	V	D	J	DNA	CDR3
.	TRBV10-3	TRBD1	TRBJ1-1	TGTGCCATCAGTGAGCCCGGACAGGGGGCGGTTATGAACACTGAAGCTTTCTTT	CAISEPGQGAVMNTEAFF
.	TRBV5-1	.	TRBJ2-7	TGCGCCAGCAGCCCAGGACACACAGGGACCTACGAGCAGTACTTC	CASSPGHTGTYEQYF
.	TRBV29-1	.	TRBJ2-2	TGCAGCGTTGAAGCGGGTTACCCCGGGGAGCTGTTTTTT	CSVEAGYPGELFF
many	TRBV12-3/TRBV12-4	.	TRBJ2-1	TGTGCCAGCCACCCATTGGGTGGAAATGAGCAGTTCTTC	CASHPLGGNEQFF
few	TRBV2	TRBD2	TRBJ2-1	TGTGCCAGCCTGGGACTAGCGGGAACCAATGAGCAGTTCTTC	CASLGLAGTNEQFF
many	TRBV20-1	TRBD2	TRBJ2-7	TGCAGTGCCGTCGGGGCTAGCGGGAGATCGGCCTACGAGCAGTACTTC	CSAVGASGRSAYEQYF
many	TRBV2	.	TRBJ1-2	TGTGCCAGCAGTGCGACGGGGTTCTATGGCTACACCTTC	CASSATGFYGYTF
.	TRBV7-2	.	TRBJ2-7	TGCGCCAGCAGCCAAGCTTTAGCGGAGTCCTACGAGCAGTACTTC	CASSQALAESYEQYF
many	TRBV6-5	.	TRBJ2-6	TGTGCCAGCAGTTTTCGAATCTCTGGGGCCAACGTCCTGACTTTC	CASSFRISGANVLTF
.	TRBV19	TRBD1	TRBJ1-2	TGTGCCAGTAGCCCTACCAACAGGGGAACATCGAACTATGGCTACACCTTC	CASSPTNRGTSNYGYTF
many	TRBV2	.	TRBJ2-7	TGTGCCAGCAGTAAGGGCCCGCAACCCTACGAGCAGTACTTC	CASSKGPQPYEQYF
few	TRBV7-2	.	TRBJ2-7	TGTGCCAGCAGCTTATTGGGGAAAGGGTACGAGCAGTACTTC	CASSLLGKGYEQYF
few	TRBV6-1	TRBD2	TRBJ2-7	TGTGCCAGCAACACGGGAGGTCTCTACGAGCAGTACTTC	CASNTGGLYEQYF
many	TRBV28	.	TRBJ1-2	TGTGCCAGCAGTCTATTCGTTCGACGGGACTTGGGCTATGGCTACACCTTC	CASSLFVRRDLGYGYTF
many	TRBV28	.	TRBJ1-4	TGTGCCAGCGGAAGAAGGGGGTTTAATGAAAAACTGTTTTTT	CASGRRGFNEKLFF
many	TRBV7-2	TRBD1	TRBJ2-4	TGTGCCAGCAGCCCTGGACGGGACAGAGCTACACTAGCCAAAAACATTCAGTACTTC	CASSPGRDRATLAKNIQYF
.	TRBV12-3/TRBV12-4	.	TRBJ1-6	TGTGCCAGCAGTTTAGGTCCATATAATTCACCCCTCCGCTTT	CASSLGPYNSPLRF
few	TRBV6-2/TRBV6-3	.	TRBJ1-3	TGTGCCAGCAGTTACTTCGGCAGGACTGGAAACACCATATATTTT	CASSYFGRTGNTIYF
many	TRBV28	.	TRBJ1-4	TGTGCCAGCAGTGGGGCAGTCGGCGAAAAACTGTTTTTT	CASSGAVGEKLFF
few	TRBV27	.	TRBJ1-1	TGTGCCAGCAGTTTTGCAGGCGGGAGTGAAGCTTTCTTT	CASSFAGGSEAFF
.	TRBV6-1	.	TRBJ1-3	TGTGCCACCGGACTTCCCTCTGCTGGAAACACCATATATTTT	CATGLPSAGNTIYF
few	TRBV12-3/TRBV12-4	TRBD1	TRBJ2-5	TGTGCCAGCAGTTGGGGACAGGGGGCCAAAGAGACCCAGTACTTC	CASSWGQGAKETQYF
many	TRBV6-1	.	TRBJ1-5	TGTGCCAGCAGTGATGGGTCTTACCAAATCGGGCATTTT	CASSDGSYQIGHF
.	TRBV20-1	TRBD2	TRBJ2-1	TGCAGTGCTAGATTGGGACTAGCGGGAGGCAATGAGCAGTTCTTC	CSARLGLAGGNEQFF
many	TRBV7-2	.	TRBJ1-2	TGTGCCAGCAGCCTGGCGGCCGGCTACACCTTC	CASSLAAGYTF
few	TRBV10-3	TRBD1	TRBJ2-7	TGTGCCATCAGGGAGACAGGGGAGCACGAGCAGTACTTC	CAIRETGEHEQYF
.	TRBV28	.	TRBJ1-2	TGTGCCAGCAGCGCTGGACTAACCCGCTATGGCTACACCTTC	CASSAGLTRYGYTF
many	TRBV11-2	TRBD1	TRBJ2-7	TGTGCCAGCAGCCCACGAGGGACAGGGGGCTACGAGCAGTACTTC	CASSPRGTGGYEQYF
.	TRBV7-9	.	TRBJ2-7	TGTGCCAGCACCTTTGGGCTACCCGGCTCGCGGAAGTTATACGAGCAGTACTTC	CASTFGLPGSRKLYEQYF
many	TRBV27	.	TRBJ1-1	TGTGCCAGCAGTTTAGAGACCAGGTGGGGGTCCGGCACTGAAGCTTTCTTT	CASSLETRWGSGTEAFF
.	TRBV11-2	.	TRBJ2-1	TGTGCCAGCAGAGTCGTAGGGGCTCATGAGCAGTTCTTC	CASRVVGAHEQFF
many	TRBV30	.	TRBJ1-2	TGTGCCTGGAACCCCCCGGCCAGCGCGGGAAGGTATGGCTACACCTTC	CAWNPPASAGRYGYTF
few	TRBV5-4	.	TRBJ1-3	TGTGCCAGCAGCGGGGGGCAAACGGGAAACACCATATATTTT	CASSGGQTGNTIYF
many	TRBV2	TRBD2	TRBJ2-7	TGTGCCAGCAGTGCGTCAACTAGCGGGTACGAGCAGTACTTC	CASSASTSGYEQYF
many	TRBV10-3	TRBD2	TRBJ2-5	TGTGCCATCGGACCTGGGACTAGCGGGAGGGAGACCCAGTACTTC	CAIGPGTSGRETQYF
many	TRBV28	TRBD1	TRBJ2-5	TGTGCCAGCGGACAGGGGGCCTCGAGCGGGAGTTTCGGAGAGACCCAGTACTTC	CASGQGASSGSFGETQYF
many	TRBV20-1	.	TRBJ1-2	TGCAGTGCTAGACCCCGGAGGGGTGCTTCCCTTTATGGCTACACCTTC	CSARPRRGASLYGYTF
few	TRBV20-1	TRBD2	TRBJ2-1	TGCAGTGCGCGAACTAGCGGGAGGGGCAATGAGCAGTTCTTC	CSARTSGRGNEQFF
.	TRBV20-1	.	TRBJ2-5	TGCAGTGCTCTAGAGATGTTCAGCGAAGAGACCCAGTACTTC	CSALEMFSEETQYF
.	TRBV25-1	.	TRBJ1-2	TGTGCCAGCAGTGTTTTGAATTTCTATGGCTACACCTTC	CASSVLNFYGYTF
.	TRBV7-2	TRBD1	TRBJ1-5	TGTGCCAGCAGCTTAGGGACAGGGATTCGTCAGCCCCAGCATTTT	CASSLGTGIRQPQHF
.	TRBV28	.	TRBJ2-6	TGTGCCCCTAAGTTTGAAAGGGATGGTCTTCCCAGATCTGGGGCCAACGTCCTGACTTTC	CAPKFERDGLPRSGANVLTF
few	TRBV19	.	TRBJ2-6	TGTGCCAGTAAGATGAGCGATGGCTCTGGGGCCAACGTCCTGACTTTC	CASKMSDGSGANVLTF
once	TRBV7-9	TRBD2	TRBJ2-7	TGTGCCAGCAGCTTTTTTGGGACTAGTAAGAACTACGAGCAGTACTTC	CASSFFGTSKNYEQYF
.	TRBV6-1	TRBD1	TRBJ1-2	TGTGCCATCAGACAGGGGCGTAACTATGGCTACACCTTC	CAIRQGRNYGYTF
.	TRBV30	.	TRBJ2-2	TGTGCCTGGAGTGAATGGCAGATAACCGGGGAGCTGTTTTTT	CAWSEWQITGELFF
many	TRBV12-3/TRBV12-4	.	TRBJ1-1	TGTGCCAGCAGTGAGGGGGGCGGGTTGTACACTGAAGCTTTCTTT	CASSEGGGLYTEAFF
.	TRBV30	TRBD2	TRBJ2-7	TGTGCCTGGAAGACGGGGGGGGAGAGACAGTACTTC	CAWKTGGERQYF
.	TRBV27	.	TRBJ2-7	TGTGCCACCTTGAGAGGCGGCGAGCAGTACTTC	CATLRGGEQYF
many	TRBV12-3/TRBV12-4	TRBD1	TRBJ1-2	TGTGCCAGCAATCCGGGACAGAACTATGGCTACACCTTC	CASNPGQNYGYTF
many	TRBV7-2	.	TRBJ1-3	TGTGCCAGCAGCCGAGGTGGAAACACCATATATTTT	CASSRGGNTIYF
many	TRBV5-1	.	TRBJ2-2	TGCGCCAGCAGCTCTAGGGGGAGTCGGGACACCGGGGAGCTGTTTTTT	CASSSRGSRDTGELFF
few	TRBV27	TRBD1	TRBJ1-4	TGTGCCAGCAGCCAGACAGGGGGAGACGAAAAACTGTTTTTT	CASSQTGGDEKLFF
.	TRBV7-2	TRBD1	TRBJ2-7	TGTGCCAGCAGCCAAACAGGGGATGGGGAGCAGTACTTC	CASSQTGDGEQYF
many	TRBV27	.	TRBJ1-1	TGTGCCAGCAAATGGAATGTTTTGAACACTGAAGCTTTCTTT	CASKWNVLNTEAFF